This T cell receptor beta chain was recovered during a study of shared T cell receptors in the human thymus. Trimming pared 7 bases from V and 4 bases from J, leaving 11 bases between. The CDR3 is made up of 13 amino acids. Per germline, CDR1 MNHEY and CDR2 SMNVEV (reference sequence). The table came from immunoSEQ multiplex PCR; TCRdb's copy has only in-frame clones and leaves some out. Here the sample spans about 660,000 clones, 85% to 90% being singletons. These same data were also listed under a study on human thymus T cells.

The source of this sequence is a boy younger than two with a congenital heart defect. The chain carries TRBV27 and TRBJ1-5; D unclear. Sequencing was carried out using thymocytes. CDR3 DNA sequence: TGTGCCAGCATGGCCAGTTTGAATCAGCCCCAGCATTTT. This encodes CASMASLNQPQHF.